This record covers a single T cell receptor beta chain. TCRdb keeps only in-frame clones here, not all; method: immunoSEQ multiplex PCR. The profile covers 50,000 to 70,000 clones, with 91% appearing a single time and roughly 2% taken by the ten largest. This entry belongs to a study of T cell changes during pregnancy in multiple sclerosis. CDR1 and CDR2 from the germline V gene are SQVTM and ANQGSEA. Trimming took off 3 bases at V and 6 bases at J, with 12 bases between the two ends. This CDR3 region has 13 residues. The source of this sequence is a female donor in good health, enrolled as a control in a pregnancy study. Specimen: peripheral blood, collected in the third trimester of pregnancy. The chain employs TRBV29-1 and TRBJ2-1; tentative D call: TRBD1 (6 bases). The CDR3 sequence: CSVDQGHSNEQFF. The CDR3 coding sequence is TGCAGCGTTGACCAGGGGCATAGCAATGAGCAGTTCTTC.